This T cell receptor beta chain was sequenced in a study of T cell changes during pregnancy in multiple sclerosis. Libraries were prepared by immunoSEQ multiplex PCR; TCRdb keeps only in-frame clonotypes and omits some of them. The table lists 15,000 to 20,000 clones, around 97% of them singletons. The sequenced sample was peripheral blood, obtained in the third trimester of pregnancy. The clonotype comes from a female donor with multiple sclerosis, enrolled in a pregnancy study.

The CDR3 reads CASSLASGTTDTQYF. The CDR3 DNA reads TGCGCCAGCAGCTTGGCCTCGGGTACCACAGATACGCAGTATTTT. The chain recombines TRBV5-1 with TRBJ2-3; D is ambiguous. V was cut by 0 bases and J by 2 bases, with 10 bases left in between. The CDR3 has 15 amino acids. The germline gives CDR1 SGHRS, CDR2 YFSETQ. Full variable domain (remainder filled in from reference TRBV5-1 and TRBJ2-3): KAGVTQTPRYLIKTRGQQVTLSCSPISGHRSVSWYQQTPGQGLQFLFEYFSETQRNKGNFPGRFSGRQFSNSRSEMNVSTLELGDSALYLCASSLASGTTDTQYFGPGTRLTVL.